These T cell receptor beta chains were read from a single sample in a study of beta chain features in type 1 diabetes. Profiled with immunoSEQ multiplex PCR; TCRdb holds only in-frame clones, not every one. The sample has 300,000 or so clones; 14% are singletons. Sequenced material: naive CD4+ T cells from blood. The receptors were gathered from a man aged 25-40 years with type 1 diabetes. Both conserved end residues are part of each CDR3. A D gene is named only where the DNA matches it firmly. Clone size is shown for a subset of rows, as once, few, many or a class of expanded clone.

J,V,D,size,DNA,CDR3
TRBJ2-2,TRBV7-9,-,few,TGTGCCAGCAGCTTCGGGGGTTCGAACACCGGGGAGCTGTTTTTT,CASSFGGSNTGELFF
TRBJ1-1,TRBV11-2,-,-,TGTGCCAGCAGCTTCGACACTGAAGCTTTCTTT,CASSFDTEAFF
TRBJ2-2,TRBV7-2,-,-,TGTGCCAGCAGCGTGGACGGGGGACCACTGTTTTTT,CASSVDGGPLFF
TRBJ2-2,TRBV5-1,TRBD1,-,TGCGCCAGCATTCAGGGGGCGCTTGGGAACACCGGGGAGCTGTTTTTT,CASIQGALGNTGELFF
TRBJ1-2,TRBV28,TRBD1,-,TGTGCCAGCAGTCTCCGAACAGGGGGGCATGGCTACACCTTC,CASSLRTGGHGYTF
TRBJ2-1,TRBV28,-,-,TGTGCCAGCAGTCTTAGTGCAAGTGAGCAGTTCTTC,CASSLSASEQFF
TRBJ1-1,TRBV6-1,-,-,TGTGCCAGCAGCGCCGGGGCTGAAGCTTTCTTT,CASSAGAEAFF
TRBJ1-4,TRBV27,TRBD1,few,TGTGCCAGCCTGGACAGGGGGCGTGAAAAACTGTTTTTT,CASLDRGREKLFF
TRBJ2-1,TRBV4-2,TRBD2,-,TGTGCCAGCAGCCCCGTGACTAGCGGGAGGGACAATGAGCAGTTCTTC,CASSPVTSGRDNEQFF
TRBJ2-6,TRBV5-8,-,-,TGTGCCAGCGGGGGCGAGGCAGGGGCCAACGTCCTGACTTTC,CASGGEAGANVLTF
TRBJ2-3,TRBV30,TRBD2,-,TGTGCCTGGAGTGTAAAGCGCGGGAGGGCCTTAGTAGATACGCAGTATTTT,CAWSVKRGRALVDTQYF
TRBJ2-1,TRBV6-1,TRBD2,-,TGTGCCAGCTCGACCGGGACTACAAACAATGAGCAGTTCTTC,CASSTGTTNNEQFF
TRBJ1-3,TRBV30,-,-,TGTGCCTGGAGAGACAGGACCTCTGGAAACACCATATATTTT,CAWRDRTSGNTIYF
TRBJ2-7,TRBV5-1,-,-,TGCGCCAGCAGCTTGGCTCGGTACGAGCAGTACTTC,CASSLARYEQYF
TRBJ2-1,TRBV4-1,TRBD1,-,TGCGCCAGCAGCCATGGGACAGGGGCCCTCTCCGTCTCCTACAATGAGCAGTTCTTC,CASSHGTGALSVSYNEQFF
TRBJ1-1,TRBV7-8,-,-,TGTGCCAGCAGCAATCCCCGGGTGAACACTGAAGCTTTCTTT,CASSNPRVNTEAFF
TRBJ2-2,TRBV7-2,TRBD2,-,TGTGCCAGCAGCTTTACGACTAGCGGGAGCTCCGGGGAGCTGTTTTTT,CASSFTTSGSSGELFF
TRBJ1-1,TRBV7-2,-,few,TGTGCCAGCAGCTTTGACGGGGGGAACACTGAAGCTTTCTTT,CASSFDGGNTEAFF
TRBJ2-1,TRBV27,TRBD1,few,TGTGCCAGCCAGACAGGGGACGTTATCAATGAGCAGTTCTTC,CASQTGDVINEQFF
TRBJ1-1,TRBV28,TRBD1,few,TGTGCCAGCAGTGCGCAGGGGGCTACTGAAGCTTTCTTT,CASSAQGATEAFF
TRBJ2-1,TRBV5-1,TRBD2,-,TGCGCCAGCAGCTTGGCTAGCGGGGCTTACAATGAGCAGTTCTTC,CASSLASGAYNEQFF
TRBJ2-7,TRBV18,TRBD1,-,TGTGCCAGCTCACCGTACAGGGGAGACTCCTACGAGCAGTACTTC,CASSPYRGDSYEQYF
TRBJ2-7,TRBV25-1,-,-,TGTGCCAGTGGGGGCTACGAGCAGTACTTC,CASGGYEQYF
TRBJ1-2,TRBV5-4,-,-,TGCGCCAGCAGCCCCTCGGACAGAAGCTATGGCTACACCTTC,CASSPSDRSYGYTF
TRBJ2-1,TRBV15,TRBD2,-,TGTGCCACCAGCAGTGTTAAGGGAGGCGGGAGAGTAGTCTCCGAGCAGTTCTTC,CATSSVKGGGRVVSEQFF
TRBJ2-7,TRBV7-8,-,-,TGTGCCAGCAGTGTAGGCGGGGAATCCTACGAGCAGTACTTC,CASSVGGESYEQYF
TRBJ2-1,TRBV2,TRBD2,few,TGTGCCAGCAGTGAGTGGAGCGGGAGCAACAATGAGCAGTTCTTC,CASSEWSGSNNEQFF
TRBJ2-7,TRBV15,-,-,TGTGCCACCAGCAGAGCATGGGGAGGTTACGAGCAGTACTTC,CATSRAWGGYEQYF
TRBJ2-3,TRBV5-1,-,few,TGCGCCAGCAGCTTTGGCGCGGGTGGAGATACGCAGTATTTT,CASSFGAGGDTQYF
TRBJ2-7,TRBV7-9,-,-,TGTGCCAGCAGCTTATCGGGCGGGATAGCCTACGAGCAGTACTTC,CASSLSGGIAYEQYF
TRBJ1-1,TRBV7-9,-,-,TGTGCCAGCAGCTTAGAGCGGGGGACTGAAGCTTTCTTT,CASSLERGTEAFF
TRBJ2-7,TRBV5-1,-,few,TGCGCCAGCAGCTTGAACTCTGGCTACGAGCAGTACTTC,CASSLNSGYEQYF
TRBJ2-6,TRBV7-9,-,-,TGTGCCAGCAGCTCACCCGGACGGGACTCTGGGGCCAACGTCCTGACTTTC,CASSSPGRDSGANVLTF
TRBJ2-4,TRBV18,-,-,TGTGCCAGCTCCGCGGTCCCGTCCCACACTCAGTACTTC,CASSAVPSHTQYF
TRBJ1-1,TRBV28,-,few,TGTGCCAGCAGTTTATTCCCGGACAGTGGGGCTTTCTTT,CASSLFPDSGAFF
TRBJ2-5,TRBV7-2,-,few,TGTGCCAGCAGCCCGGACAGTGCACGGACCCAGTACTTC,CASSPDSARTQYF
TRBJ2-5,TRBV5-6,TRBD1,few,TGTGCCAGCAGGCAGGGGGTTAGGGAGACCCAGTACTTC,CASRQGVRETQYF
TRBJ2-1,TRBV18,-,once,TGTGCCAGCGCACAGGGACTTTACAATGAGCAGTTCTTC,CASAQGLYNEQFF
TRBJ2-5,TRBV27,-,few,TGTGCCAGCCGCGGCCAAGAGACCCAGTACTTC,CASRGQETQYF
TRBJ2-2,TRBV15,TRBD1,-,TGTGCCACCAGCAGGGGGGACAGCAACACCGGGGAGCTGTTTTTT,CATSRGDSNTGELFF
TRBJ2-5,TRBV5-6,-,-,TGTGCCAGCAGCTTGGCCGGGTCGGAGACCCAGTACTTC,CASSLAGSETQYF
TRBJ1-2,TRBV6-5,-,-,TGTGCCAGCAGTTGGAGTATAGGACGGGAATCTGGTGGCTACACCTTC,CASSWSIGRESGGYTF
TRBJ2-1,TRBV14,-,few,TGTGCCAGCAGCCAAGACTGGGGTACGGGGGTGCACAATGAGCAGTTCTTC,CASSQDWGTGVHNEQFF
TRBJ2-1,TRBV27,-,-,TGTGCCAGCAGAACTAGCTCCCCGGGCGGTGAGCAGTTCTTC,CASRTSSPGGEQFF
TRBJ2-5,TRBV18,TRBD2,few,TGTGCCAGCTCACCACCGCCGGGACTAGCGATCAAAGGTGCGGGAGAGACCCAGTACTTC,CASSPPPGLAIKGAGETQYF
TRBJ1-2,TRBV7-8,TRBD1,few,TGTGCCAGCAGCTCGGACAGGGGGAAAGATGGCTACACCTTC,CASSSDRGKDGYTF
TRBJ2-1,TRBV7-2,TRBD2,-,TGTGCCAGCAGCTCGACTAGCGGAAACAATGAGCAGTTCTTC,CASSSTSGNNEQFF
TRBJ1-2,TRBV4-3,-,few,TGCGCCAGCAGCCAAGATCGATCAATAGCCTATGGCTACACCTTC,CASSQDRSIAYGYTF
TRBJ1-4,TRBV7-9,TRBD1,few,TGTGCCAGCAGCTCCTTTGTCGGGACAGGGAAGAGGAAACTGTTTTTT,CASSSFVGTGKRKLFF